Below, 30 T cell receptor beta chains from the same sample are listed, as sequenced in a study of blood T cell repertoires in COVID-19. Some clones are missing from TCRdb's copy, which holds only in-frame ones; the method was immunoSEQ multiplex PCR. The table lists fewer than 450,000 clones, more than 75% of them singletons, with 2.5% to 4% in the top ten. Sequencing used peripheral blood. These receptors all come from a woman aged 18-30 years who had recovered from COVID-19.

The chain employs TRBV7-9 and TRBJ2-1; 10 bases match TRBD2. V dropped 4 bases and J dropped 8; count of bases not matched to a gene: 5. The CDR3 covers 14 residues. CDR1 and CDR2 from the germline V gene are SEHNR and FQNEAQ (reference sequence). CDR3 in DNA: TGTGCCAGCAGCTCCGGGACTAGCGTCCATGAGCAGTTCTTC. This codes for CASSSGTSVHEQFF.

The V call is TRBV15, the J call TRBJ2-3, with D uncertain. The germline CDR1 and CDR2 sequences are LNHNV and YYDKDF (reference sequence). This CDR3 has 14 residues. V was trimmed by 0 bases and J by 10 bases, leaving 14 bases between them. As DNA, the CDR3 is TGTGCCACCAGCAGAGATCGTCTATCCCTATCGCAGTATTTT. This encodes CATSRDRLSLSQYF.

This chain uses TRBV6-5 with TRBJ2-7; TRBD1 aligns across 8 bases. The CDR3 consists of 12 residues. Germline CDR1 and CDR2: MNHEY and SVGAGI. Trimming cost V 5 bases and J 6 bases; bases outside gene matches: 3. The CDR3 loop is CASSHGQGEQYV. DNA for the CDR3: TGTGCCAGCAGTCATGGACAGGGCGAGCAGTACGTC.

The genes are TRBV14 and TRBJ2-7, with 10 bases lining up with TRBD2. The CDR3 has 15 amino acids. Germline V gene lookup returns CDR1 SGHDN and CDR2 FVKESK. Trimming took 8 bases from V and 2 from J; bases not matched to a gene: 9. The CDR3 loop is CASGGLAGDTYEQYV. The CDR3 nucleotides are TGTGCCAGCGGCGGTCTAGCGGGGGATACCTACGAGCAGTACGTC.

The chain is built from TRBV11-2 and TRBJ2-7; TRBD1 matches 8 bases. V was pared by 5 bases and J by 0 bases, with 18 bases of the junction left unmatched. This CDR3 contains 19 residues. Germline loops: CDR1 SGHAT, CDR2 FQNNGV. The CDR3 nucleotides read TGTGCCAGCAGCAAACTCAGGGGGCGGTTCAGTCCAAACTCCTACGAGCAGTACGTC. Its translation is CASSKLRGRFSPNSYEQYV.

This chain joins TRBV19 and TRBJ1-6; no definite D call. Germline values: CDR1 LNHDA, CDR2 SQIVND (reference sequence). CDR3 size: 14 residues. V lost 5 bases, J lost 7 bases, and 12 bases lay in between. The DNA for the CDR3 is TGTGCCAGTAGTGAGCCCGGTACCAATTCACCCCTCCACTTT. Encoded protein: CASSEPGTNSPLHF.

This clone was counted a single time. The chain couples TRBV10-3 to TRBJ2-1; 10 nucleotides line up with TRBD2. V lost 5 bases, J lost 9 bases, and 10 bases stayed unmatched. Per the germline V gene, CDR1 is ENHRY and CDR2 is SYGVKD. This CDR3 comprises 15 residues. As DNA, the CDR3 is TGTGCCATCAGTAGAGCGGGAGGGATCTTCAGTGAGCAGTTCTTC. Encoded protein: CAISRAGGIFSEQFF.

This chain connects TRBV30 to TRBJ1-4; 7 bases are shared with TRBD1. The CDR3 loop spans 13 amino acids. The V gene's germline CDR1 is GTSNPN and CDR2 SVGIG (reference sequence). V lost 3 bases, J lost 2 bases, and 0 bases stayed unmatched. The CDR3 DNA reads TGTGCCTGGAGGGGACAGACTAATGAAAAACTGTTTTTT. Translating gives CAWRGQTNEKLFF.

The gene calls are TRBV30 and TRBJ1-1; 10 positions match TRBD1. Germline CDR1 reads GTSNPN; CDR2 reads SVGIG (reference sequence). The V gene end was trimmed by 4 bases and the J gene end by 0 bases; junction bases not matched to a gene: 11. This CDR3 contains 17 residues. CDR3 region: CAWIPDRGRAMNTEAFF. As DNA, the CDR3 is TGTGCCTGGATTCCCGACAGGGGGCGGGCGATGAACACTGAAGCTTTCTTT.

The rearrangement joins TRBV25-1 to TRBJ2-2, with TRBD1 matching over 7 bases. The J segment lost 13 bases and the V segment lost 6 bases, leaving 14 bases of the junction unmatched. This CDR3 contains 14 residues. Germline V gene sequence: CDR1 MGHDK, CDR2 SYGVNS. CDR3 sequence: CASRSNRQGGTLFF. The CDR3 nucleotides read TGTGCCAGCAGATCAAACCGACAGGGTGGAACGCTGTTTTTT.

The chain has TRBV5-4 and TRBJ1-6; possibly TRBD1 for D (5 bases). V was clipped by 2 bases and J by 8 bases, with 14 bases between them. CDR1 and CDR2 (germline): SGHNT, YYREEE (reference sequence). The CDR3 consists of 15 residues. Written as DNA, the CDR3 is TGTGCCAGCAGCTTTGATGGCAGGGTGGATTCACCCCTCCACTTT. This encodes CASSFDGRVDSPLHF.

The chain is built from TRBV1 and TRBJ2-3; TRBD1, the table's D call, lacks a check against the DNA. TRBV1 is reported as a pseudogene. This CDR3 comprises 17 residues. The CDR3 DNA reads TGCACCAGCAGCCAAGATCTCGGTTCAGGTAACACAGATACGCAGTATTTT. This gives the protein CTSSQDLGSGNTDTQYF.

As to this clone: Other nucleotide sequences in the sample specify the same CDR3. DNA for the CDR3: TGTGCCAGCAGCTTAGAAGCGGGGTTGTACGAGCAGTACGTC. Translation gives CASSLEAGLYEQYV. The V call is TRBV11-2, the J call TRBJ2-7, with TRBD2 matching over 7 bases. This CDR3 spans 14 amino acids. With V trimmed by 0 bases and J by 4 bases, 3 bases remained unmatched. Germline V gene sequence: CDR1 SGHAT, CDR2 FQNNGV.

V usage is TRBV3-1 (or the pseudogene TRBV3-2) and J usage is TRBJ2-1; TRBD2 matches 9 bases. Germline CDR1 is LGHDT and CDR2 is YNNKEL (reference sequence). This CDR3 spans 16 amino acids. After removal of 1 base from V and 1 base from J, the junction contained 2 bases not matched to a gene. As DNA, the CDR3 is TGTGCCAGCAGCCAAGGTAGCGGGAGTTCCTACAATGAGCAGTTCTTC. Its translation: CASSQGSGSSYNEQFF.

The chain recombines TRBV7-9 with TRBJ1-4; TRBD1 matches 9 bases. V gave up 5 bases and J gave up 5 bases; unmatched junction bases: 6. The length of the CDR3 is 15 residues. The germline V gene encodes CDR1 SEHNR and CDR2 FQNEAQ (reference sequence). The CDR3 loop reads CASSIGQGRNEKLFF. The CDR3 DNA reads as TGTGCCAGCAGCATTGGACAGGGGCGAAATGAAAAACTGTTTTTT.

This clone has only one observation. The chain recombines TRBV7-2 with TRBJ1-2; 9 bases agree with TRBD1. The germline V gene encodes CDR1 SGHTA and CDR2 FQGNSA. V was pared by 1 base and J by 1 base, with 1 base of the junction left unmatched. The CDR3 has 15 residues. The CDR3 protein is CASSLVGQGNYGYTF. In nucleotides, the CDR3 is TGTGCCAGCAGCTTAGTGGGACAGGGTAACTATGGCTACACCTTC.

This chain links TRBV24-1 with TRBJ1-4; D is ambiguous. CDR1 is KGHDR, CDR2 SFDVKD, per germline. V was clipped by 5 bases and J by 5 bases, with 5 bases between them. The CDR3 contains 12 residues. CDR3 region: CATSAGNEKLFF. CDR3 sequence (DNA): TGTGCCACCAGTGCGGGAAATGAAAAACTGTTTTTT.

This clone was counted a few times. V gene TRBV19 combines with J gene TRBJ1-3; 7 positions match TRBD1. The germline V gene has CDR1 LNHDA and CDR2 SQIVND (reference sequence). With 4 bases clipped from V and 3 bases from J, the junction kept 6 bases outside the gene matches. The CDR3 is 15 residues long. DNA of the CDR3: TGTGCCAGTAGTAAGAACAGGGGAGGTGGAAACACCATATATTTT. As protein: CASSKNRGGGNTIYF. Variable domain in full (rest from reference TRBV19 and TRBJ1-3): DGGITQSPKYLFRKEGQNVTLSCEQNLNHDAMYWYRQDPGQGLRLIYYSQIVNDFQKGDIAEGYSVSREKKESFPLTVTSAQKNPTAFYLCASSKNRGGGNTIYFGEGSWLTVV.

This CDR3 reads CASSAGTSGRTETQYF. Written as DNA, the CDR3 is TGTGCCAGCAGCGCCGGGACTAGCGGGAGGACCGAGACCCAGTACTTC. The chain employs TRBV5-4 and TRBJ2-5; 15 nucleotides align to TRBD2. V lost 4 bases, J lost 5 bases, and 6 bases stayed unmatched. This CDR3 is 16 amino acids long. CDR1 is SGHNT, CDR2 YYREEE, per germline (reference sequence).

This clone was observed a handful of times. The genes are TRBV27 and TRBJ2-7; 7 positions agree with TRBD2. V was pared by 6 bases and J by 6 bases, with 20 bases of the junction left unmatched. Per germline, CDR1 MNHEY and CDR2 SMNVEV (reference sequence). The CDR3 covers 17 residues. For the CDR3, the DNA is TGTGCCAGCAGCCGTCTCGGGACTACTGGCCCCCAGGGCGAGCAGTACGTC. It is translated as CASSRLGTTGPQGEQYV.

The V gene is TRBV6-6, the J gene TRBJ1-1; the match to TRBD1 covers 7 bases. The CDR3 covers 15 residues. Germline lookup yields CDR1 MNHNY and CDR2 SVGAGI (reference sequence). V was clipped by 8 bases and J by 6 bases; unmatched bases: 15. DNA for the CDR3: TGTGCCAGCTGGTATAAACCGACAGGGTCAGCTGAAGCTTTCTTT. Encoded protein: CASWYKPTGSAEAFF.

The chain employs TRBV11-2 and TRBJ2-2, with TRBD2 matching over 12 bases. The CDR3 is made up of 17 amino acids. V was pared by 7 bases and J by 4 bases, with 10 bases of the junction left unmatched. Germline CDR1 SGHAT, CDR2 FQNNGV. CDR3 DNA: TGTGCCAGCAACCTCGAGTTGGGACTAGCGGGCACCGGGGAGCTGTTTTTT. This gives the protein CASNLELGLAGTGELFF. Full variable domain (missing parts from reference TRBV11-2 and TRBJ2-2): EAGVAQSPRYKIIEKRQSVAFWCNPISGHATLYWYQQILGQGPKLLIQFQNNGVVDDSQLPKDRFSAERLKGVDSTLKIQPAKLEDSAVYLCASNLELGLAGTGELFFGEGSRLTVL.

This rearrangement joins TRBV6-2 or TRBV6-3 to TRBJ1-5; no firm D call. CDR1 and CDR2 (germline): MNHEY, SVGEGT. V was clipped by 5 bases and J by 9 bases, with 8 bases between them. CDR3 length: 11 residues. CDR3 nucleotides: TGTGCCAGCAGTATCCGGGGGCCCCAGCATTTT. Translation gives CASSIRGPQHF.

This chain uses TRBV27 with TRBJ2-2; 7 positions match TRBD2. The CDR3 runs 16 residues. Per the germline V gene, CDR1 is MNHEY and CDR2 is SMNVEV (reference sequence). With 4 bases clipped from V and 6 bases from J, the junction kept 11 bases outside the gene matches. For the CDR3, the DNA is TGTGCCAGCAGTTCTCCTTGGGCGGGAGTGCCCGGGGAGCTGTTTTTT. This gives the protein CASSSPWAGVPGELFF.

CDR3 in amino acids: CAWRGGFNSPLHF. The CDR3, as DNA: TGTGCCTGGAGAGGAGGGTTTAATTCACCCCTCCACTTT. The V gene is TRBV30, the J gene TRBJ1-6; no firm D call. Trimming removed 3 bases at V and 6 bases at J, with 9 bases between. Germline-derived CDR1 and CDR2 are GTSNPN and SVGIG (reference sequence). This CDR3 comprises 13 residues. Filled out from reference TRBV30 and TRBJ1-6, the complete variable domain reads SQTIHQWPATLVQPVGSPLSLECTVEGTSNPNLYWYRQAAGRGLQLLFYSVGIGQISSEVPQNLSASRPQDRQFILSSKKLLLSDSGFYLCAWRGGFNSPLHFGNGTRLTVT.

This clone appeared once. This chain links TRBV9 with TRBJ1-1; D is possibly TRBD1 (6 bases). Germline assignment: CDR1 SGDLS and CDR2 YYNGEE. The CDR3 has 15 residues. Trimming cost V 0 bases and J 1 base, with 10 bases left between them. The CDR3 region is CASSVEGHSNTEAFF. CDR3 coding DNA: TGTGCCAGCAGCGTAGAGGGACACTCGAACACTGAAGCTTTCTTT.

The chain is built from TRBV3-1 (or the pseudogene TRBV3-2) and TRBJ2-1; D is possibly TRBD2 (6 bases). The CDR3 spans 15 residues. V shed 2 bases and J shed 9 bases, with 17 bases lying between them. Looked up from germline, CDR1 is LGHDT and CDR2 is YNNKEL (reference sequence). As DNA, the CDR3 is TGTGCCAGCAGCCAACCCCCGGGAGTAATGGGTGAGCAGTTCTTC. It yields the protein CASSQPPGVMGEQFF.

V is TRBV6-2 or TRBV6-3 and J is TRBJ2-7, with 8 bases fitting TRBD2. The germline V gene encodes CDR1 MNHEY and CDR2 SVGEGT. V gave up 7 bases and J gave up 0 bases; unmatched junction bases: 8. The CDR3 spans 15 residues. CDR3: CASTPGGLGSYEQYV. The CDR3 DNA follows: TGTGCCAGCACCCCGGGGGGACTAGGCTCCTACGAGCAGTACGTC.

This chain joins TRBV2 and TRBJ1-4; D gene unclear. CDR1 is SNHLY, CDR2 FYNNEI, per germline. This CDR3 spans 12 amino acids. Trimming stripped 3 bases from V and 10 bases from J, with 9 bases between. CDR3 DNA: TGTGCCAGCAGTGACAGGCGGGGAAAACTGTTTTTT. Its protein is CASSDRRGKLFF. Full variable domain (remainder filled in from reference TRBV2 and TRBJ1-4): EPEVTQTPSHQVTQMGQEVILRCVPISNHLYFYWYRQILGQKVEFLVSFYNNEISEKSEIFDDQFSVERPDGSNFTLKIRSTKLEDSAMYFCASSDRRGKLFFGSGTQLSVL.

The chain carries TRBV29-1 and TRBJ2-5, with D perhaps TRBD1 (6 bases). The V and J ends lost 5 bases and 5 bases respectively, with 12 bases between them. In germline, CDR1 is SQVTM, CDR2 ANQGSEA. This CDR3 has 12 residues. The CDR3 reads CSVSPGEETQYF. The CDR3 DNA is TGCAGCGTTAGCCCAGGGGAGGAGACCCAGTACTTC.